Following are 27 T cell receptor beta chains from one sample sequenced in a study of preoperative IRX-2 immunotherapy in early breast cancer. Libraries were prepared by immunoSEQ multiplex PCR; TCRdb keeps only in-frame clonotypes and omits some of them. The sample consists of roughly 27,000 clones, roughly 80% of them appearing once. The treatment is: preoperative locoregional IRX-2 cytokine immunotherapy. The material sequenced was lymph node tissue, taken after IRX-2 immunotherapy. The receptors originated from a human donor with breast cancer.

This clone occurred a few times. The chain carries TRBV29-1 and TRBJ2-1, with 13 positions matching TRBD2. Germline CDR1 is SQVTM and CDR2 is ANQGSEA. CDR3 length: 15 amino acids. The V and J ends lost 0 bases and 11 bases, in that order; junction bases with no gene match: 7. CDR3 region: CSVEDMRTSGSKQFF. In nucleotides, the CDR3 is TGCAGCGTTGAAGATATGAGGACTAGCGGGAGTAAGCAGTTCTTC.

This chain links TRBV6-8 with TRBJ2-5; D is undetermined. This CDR3 has 12 residues. Germline loops: CDR1 MNHGY, CDR2 SAAAGT. The V and J ends lost 5 bases and 6 bases respectively, with 10 bases between them. CDR3 region: CASSDRRKTQYF. As DNA, the CDR3 is TGTGCCAGCAGTGACCGGCGGAAGACCCAGTACTTC.

V is TRBV28 and J is TRBJ1-3, with D maybe TRBD1 (5 bases). Germline CDR1 MDHEN, CDR2 SYDVKM. With 4 bases removed from V and 2 bases from J, the gap between germline ends came to 12 bases. The CDR3 runs to 15 residues. CDR3 nucleotides: TGTGCCAGCAGTTGGAGGGGAATCGCTGGAAACACCATATATTTT. Protein product: CASSWRGIAGNTIYF. The variable domain in full, with the rest retrieved from reference TRBV28 and TRBJ1-3, is DVKVTQSSRYLVKRTGEKVFLECVQDMDHENMFWYRQDPGLGLRLIYFSYDVKMKEKGDIPEGYSVSREKKERFSLILESASTNQTSMYLCASSWRGIAGNTIYFGEGSWLTVV.

CDR3 in amino acids: CASSRPGDYEQYF. CDR3 DNA: TGTGCCAGCAGTCGGCCCGGAGACTACGAGCAGTACTTC. The chain joins TRBV25-1 to TRBJ2-7; no reliable D call. The CDR3 consists of 13 residues. V dropped 5 bases and J dropped 3 bases, with 11 bases sitting between them. Germline loops: CDR1 MGHDK, CDR2 SYGVNS.

The chain links TRBV19 to TRBJ2-1; a possible D gene is TRBD2 (6 bases). There are 16 residues in the CDR3. Germline V gene sequence: CDR1 LNHDA, CDR2 SQIVND (reference sequence). Trimming removed 1 base at V and 0 bases at J, with 10 bases between. CDR3 amino acids: CASSIAGGYSYNEQFF. The DNA of the CDR3 is TGTGCCAGTAGTATAGCCGGAGGGTACTCCTACAATGAGCAGTTCTTC. The full variable domain, completed using reference TRBV19 and TRBJ2-1, is DGGITQSPKYLFRKEGQNVTLSCEQNLNHDAMYWYRQDPGQGLRLIYYSQIVNDFQKGDIAEGYSVSREKKESFPLTVTSAQKNPTAFYLCASSIAGGYSYNEQFFGPGTRLTVL.

The gene calls are TRBV9 and TRBJ2-7; D unclear. Trimming removed 4 bases from V and 3 bases from J, with 11 bases in between. Germline-derived CDR1 and CDR2 are SGDLS and YYNGEE. This CDR3 is built from 13 residues. The CDR3 sequence is CASSPGPYYEQYF. Here the CDR3 DNA reads TGTGCCAGCAGCCCCGGGCCGTACTACGAGCAGTACTTC. Based on the CDR3 plus reference TRBV9 and TRBJ2-7, the full variable domain is DSGVTQTPKHLITATGQRVTLRCSPRSGDLSVYWYQQSLDQGLQFLIQYYNGEERAKGNILERFSAQQFPDLHSELNLSSLELGDSALYFCASSPGPYYEQYFGPGTRLTVT.

The chain recombines TRBV11-3 with TRBJ2-7; TRBD1 matches at 9 bases. The CDR3 is 15 residues long. Germline V lookup: CDR1 SGHNT, CDR2 YENEEA. V shed 7 bases, J shed 3 bases, and the junction held 10 bases outside the gene matches. CDR3 nucleotide sequence: TGTGCCAGCACTAATAACCGGGACAGGGTCTACGAGCAGTACTTC. Protein product: CASTNNRDRVYEQYF.

V is TRBV18 and J is TRBJ1-1, with D uncertain. There are 14 residues in the CDR3. With 0 bases removed from V and 4 bases from J, the gap between germline ends came to 9 bases. CDR1 is KGHSH and CDR2 is LQKENI in the germline V gene. CDR3 in DNA: TGTGCCAGCTCACCACCGGGAAGTCGCACTGAAGCTTTCTTT. This translates into CASSPPGSRTEAFF.

Here the CDR3 DNA reads TGTGCCAGTAGTGGGGGGGACCCGGGACTAGCCTTTTTCGGGGAGCTGTTTTTT. As protein: CASSGGDPGLAFFGELFF. The V call is TRBV19, the J call TRBJ2-2; 9 bases fit TRBD2. CDR3 length: 18 amino acids. The ends lost 5 bases at V and 7 bases at J; junction bases unmatched: 17. Germline V gene sequence: CDR1 LNHDA, CDR2 SQIVND (reference sequence). The complete variable domain, with remaining parts taken from reference TRBV19 and TRBJ2-2, reads DGGITQSPKYLFRKEGQNVTLSCEQNLNHDAMYWYRQDPGQGLRLIYYSQIVNDFQKGDIAEGYSVSREKKESFPLTVTSAQKNPTAFYLCASSGGDPGLAFFGELFFGEGSRLTVL.

This chain joins TRBV5-1 and TRBJ2-1, with D perhaps TRBD2 (7 bases). The CDR3 has 16 amino acids. Germline loops: CDR1 SGHRS, CDR2 YFSETQ. The germline V and J ends were trimmed by 0 bases and 10 bases, with 20 bases remaining between them. The CDR3 spells CASSLGPTREGEEQFF. In DNA form, the CDR3 reads TGCGCCAGCAGCTTGGGCCCTACGAGGGAGGGGGAAGAGCAGTTCTTC.

This chain links TRBV6-7 with TRBJ2-7; the D gene is possibly TRBD2 (6 bases). TRBV6-7 is an open reading frame, and its role is uncertain. The V end lost 6 bases, the J end lost 0 bases, and 24 bases lay between the germline ends. This CDR3 is 18 amino acids long. CDR3 amino acids: CASRPTVFGGIPSYEQYF. In DNA, the CDR3 is TGTGCCAGCAGACCTACCGTTTTCGGGGGAATCCCCTCCTACGAGCAGTACTTC.

The gene calls are TRBV19 and TRBJ2-3; TRBD1 might be the D (6 bases). V lost 3 bases to trimming and J lost 4 bases, with 11 bases between them. The CDR3 has 14 amino acids. Per the germline V gene, CDR1 is LNHDA and CDR2 is SQIVND (reference sequence). The CDR3 region has the DNA TGTGCCAGTAGTATGGAAGGGGGTCCAGATACGCAGTATTTT. Its protein product is CASSMEGGPDTQYF. Full variable domain (missing parts from reference TRBV19 and TRBJ2-3): DGGITQSPKYLFRKEGQNVTLSCEQNLNHDAMYWYRQDPGQGLRLIYYSQIVNDFQKGDIAEGYSVSREKKESFPLTVTSAQKNPTAFYLCASSMEGGPDTQYFGPGTRLTVL.

The chain carries TRBV5-1 and TRBJ2-5, with 12 bases lining up with TRBD2. This CDR3 region has 17 residues. V was pared by 4 bases and J by 0 bases, with 7 bases of the junction left unmatched. Germline CDR1 SGHRS, CDR2 YFSETQ. The CDR3: CASSLGLAGRDQETQYF. The CDR3 DNA reads as TGCGCCAGCAGCCTCGGACTAGCGGGAAGGGACCAAGAGACCCAGTACTTC.

V and J are TRBV11-3 and TRBJ2-1, with D hard to call. Trimming removed 3 bases at V and 10 bases at J, with 16 bases between. The CDR3 is made up of 14 amino acids. CDR1 SGHNT and CDR2 YENEEA come from the germline V gene. CDR3 amino acids: CASSLEPVVWEQFF. The CDR3 DNA follows: TGTGCCAGCAGCTTGGAGCCTGTAGTTTGGGAGCAGTTCTTC.

This clone has just a few counts. The rearrangement joins TRBV19 to TRBJ2-5; no reliable D call. The CDR3 has 14 residues. Trimming removed 5 bases at V and 1 base at J, with 11 bases between. Germline-derived CDR1 and CDR2 are LNHDA and SQIVND (reference sequence). CDR3 region: CASSQRQVQETQYF. The CDR3, as DNA: TGTGCCAGTAGTCAGAGGCAGGTCCAAGAGACCCAGTACTTC.

V and J are TRBV5-1 and TRBJ2-1; 8 nucleotides agree with TRBD2. The CDR3 contains 17 residues. CDR1 and CDR2 (germline): SGHRS, YFSETQ. V gave up 1 base and J gave up 7 bases; unmatched junction bases: 13. The CDR3 DNA reads as TGCGCCAGCAGCTTGATATACACTAGCGGAGCGGGAAATGAGCAGTTCTTC. Translation: CASSLIYTSGAGNEQFF.

The chain couples TRBV6-8 to TRBJ2-3; 10 bases match TRBD2. Trimming cost V 6 bases and J 8 bases; bases outside gene matches: 11. Germline CDR1 is MNHGY and CDR2 is SAAAGT. The CDR3 is 15 residues long. The DNA for the CDR3 is TGTGCCAGCAGGTCGAGCGGGAGGGCCGAGGGTACGCAGTATTTT. Translated, it gives CASRSSGRAEGTQYF.

The rearrangement joins TRBV19 to TRBJ1-5; no clear D gene. Looked up from germline, CDR1 is LNHDA and CDR2 is SQIVND (reference sequence). The V and J ends lost 3 bases and 7 bases respectively, with 10 bases between them. This CDR3 has 13 residues. The CDR3 DNA reads TGTGCCAGTAGTATTCTTTCGGGACAGCCCCAGCATTTT. Translated: CASSILSGQPQHF. Based on the CDR3 plus reference TRBV19 and TRBJ1-5, the full variable domain is DGGITQSPKYLFRKEGQNVTLSCEQNLNHDAMYWYRQDPGQGLRLIYYSQIVNDFQKGDIAEGYSVSREKKESFPLTVTSAQKNPTAFYLCASSILSGQPQHFGDGTRLSIL.

As DNA, the CDR3 is TGTGCCAGCAGCATCTGGAACCATAACACCGGGGAGCTGTTTTTT. Translating it yields CASSIWNHNTGELFF. V usage is TRBV11-3 and J usage is TRBJ2-2; D is unresolved. This CDR3 region has 15 residues. V lost 5 bases, J lost 2 bases, and 12 bases lay in between. The germline gives CDR1 SGHNT, CDR2 YENEEA.

The rearrangement links TRBV18 to TRBJ1-1; 7 positions match TRBD1. There are 16 residues in the CDR3. After removal of 4 bases from V and 1 base from J, the junction contained 9 bases not matched to a gene. Germline CDR1 KGHSH, CDR2 LQKENI. The CDR3 DNA reads TGTGCCAGCTCACGAGTTAACAGGGGTAGGAACACTGAAGCTTTCTTT. As protein: CASSRVNRGRNTEAFF. Combining the CDR3 with reference TRBV18 and TRBJ1-1 gives the whole variable domain NAGVMQNPRHLVRRRGQEARLRCSPMKGHSHVYWYRQLPEEGLKFMVYLQKENIIDESGMPKERFSAEFPKEGPSILRIQQVVRGDSAAYFCASSRVNRGRNTEAFFGQGTRLTVV.

This sequence joins TRBV29-1 and TRBJ1-3, with 7 bases aligning to TRBD1. The junction had 0 bases not matched to a gene; V was cut back by 6 bases and J by 1 base. The CDR3 is made up of 12 amino acids. Germline CDR1 and CDR2: SQVTM and ANQGSEA. Written as DNA, the CDR3 is TGCAGCGTGGGACAGTCTGGAAACACCATATATTTT. This encodes CSVGQSGNTIYF.

The chain is built from TRBV5-1 and TRBJ2-3; TRBD1 is a possible D gene (6 bases). There are 14 residues in the CDR3. Germline V gene lookup returns CDR1 SGHRS and CDR2 YFSETQ. V was cut by 7 bases and J by 6 bases, with 18 bases left in between. This CDR3 reads CASVRDPGADTQYF. The CDR3 DNA follows: TGCGCCAGCGTCCGGGATCCAGGGGCGGATACGCAGTATTTT.

The rearrangement links TRBV6-8 to TRBJ1-5; D remains unclear. Trimming pared 11 bases from V and 1 base from J, leaving 9 bases between. The CDR3 is 12 amino acids. Germline assignment: CDR1 MNHGY and CDR2 SAAAGT. CDR3 sequence reads: CAVSGSNQPQHF. Written as DNA, the CDR3 is TGTGCCGTTAGCGGGAGCAATCAGCCCCAGCATTTT.

In its sample, this clone was seen a few times. CDR3 coding DNA: TGTGCCACCAGCAGGGACCGGGACAGGGGGTTCTACGAGCAGTACTTC. It is translated as CATSRDRDRGFYEQYF. The genes are TRBV15 and TRBJ2-7; 11 bases are shared with TRBD1. The ends lost 3 bases at V and 3 bases at J; junction bases unmatched: 7. CDR1 LNHNV and CDR2 YYDKDF come from the germline V gene (reference sequence). The CDR3 length is 16 residues.

This clone was seen more than once but under ten times. The chain uses TRBV28 and TRBJ1-2, with D possibly being TRBD1 (5 bases). V shed 6 bases and J shed 6 bases, with 17 bases lying between them. The length of the CDR3 is 14 residues. CDR1 MDHEN and CDR2 SYDVKM come from the germline V gene. The CDR3 reads CASREVGEFDGYTF. The CDR3 nucleotides are TGTGCCAGCAGGGAGGTAGGGGAATTCGATGGCTACACCTTC.

The chain employs TRBV6-8 and TRBJ1-3; TRBD1 might be the D (6 bases). CDR1 is MNHGY and CDR2 is SAAAGT in the germline V gene. The germline V and J ends were trimmed by 6 bases and 5 bases, with 11 bases remaining between them. There are 13 residues in the CDR3. Here the CDR3 reads CASRTGGRNTIYF. The CDR3 bases are TGTGCCAGCAGGACAGGCGGTAGAAACACCATATATTTT.

About this clone: A base was left unread or ambiguous, and X is written for its residue. The chain has TRBV28 and TRBJ1-3, with unresolved D. The ends were cut back, 2 bases at V and 2 bases at J, with 7 bases in the middle. This CDR3 region has 14 residues. CDR1 MDHEN and CDR2 SYDVKM come from the germline V gene. The CDR3 DNA follows: TGTGCCAGCAGTTTAAGCRGGGCTGGAAACACCATATATTTT. This encodes CASSLSXAGNTIYF.